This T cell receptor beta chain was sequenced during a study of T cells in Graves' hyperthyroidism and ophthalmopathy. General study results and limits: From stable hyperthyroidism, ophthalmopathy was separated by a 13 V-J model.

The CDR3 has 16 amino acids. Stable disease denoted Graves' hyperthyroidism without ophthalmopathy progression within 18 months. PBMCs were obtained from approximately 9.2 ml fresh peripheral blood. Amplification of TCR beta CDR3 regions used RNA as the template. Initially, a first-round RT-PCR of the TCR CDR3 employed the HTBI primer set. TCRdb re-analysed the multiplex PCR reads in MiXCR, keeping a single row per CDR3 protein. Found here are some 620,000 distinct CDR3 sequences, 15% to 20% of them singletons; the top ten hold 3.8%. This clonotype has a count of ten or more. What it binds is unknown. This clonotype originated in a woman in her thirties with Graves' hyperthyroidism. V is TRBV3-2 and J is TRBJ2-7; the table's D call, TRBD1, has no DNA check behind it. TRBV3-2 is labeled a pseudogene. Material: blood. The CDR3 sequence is CASRRDRGPFPYEQYF. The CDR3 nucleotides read TGTGCCAGCAGACGGGACAGGGGGCCTTTTCCCTACGAGCAGTACTTC.